These T cell receptor beta chains were read from a single sample in a study of radiation and T cells in renal cell carcinoma. Generated by immunoSEQ multiplex PCR, the TCRdb table keeps only in-frame clones and is missing some. The sample consists of about 120,000 clones, more than 80% of them appearing once. The starting material was blood, obtained from a patient whose treatment included radiotherapy and nephrectomy. The receptors here all came from a woman aged 55-70 years with renal cell carcinoma. Both conserved end residues are part of each CDR3. Fields, in order: V gene, CDR3 protein.

v_call: TRBV19
cdr3_aa: CASSNTGGYEQYF

v_call: TRBV5-4
cdr3_aa: CASSVDRGAGNTIYF

v_call: TRBV6-1
cdr3_aa: CASGLEVYEQYF

v_call: TRBV5-6
cdr3_aa: CASSLLLAAGANEQFF

v_call: TRBV6-5
cdr3_aa: CASTSSGRRAFF

v_call: TRBV27
cdr3_aa: CASSSRDFSNQPQHF

v_call: TRBV30
cdr3_aa: CAWSAYYGYTF

v_call: TRBV29-1
cdr3_aa: CSVGEGADYGYTF

v_call: TRBV29-1
cdr3_aa: CSVVGTGVGYTF

v_call: TRBV6-1
cdr3_aa: CASSLTGIQETQYF

v_call: TRBV29-1
cdr3_aa: CSVPGQYTEAFF

v_call: TRBV6-5
cdr3_aa: CASSFVGRQYF

v_call: TRBV10-3
cdr3_aa: CAISGTSGRAGFVQYF

v_call: TRBV6-6
cdr3_aa: CASSRPRDRGNEKLFF

v_call: TRBV18
cdr3_aa: CASSPAGGANTEAFF

v_call: TRBV2
cdr3_aa: CARGGGQTSVEQYF

v_call: TRBV29-1
cdr3_aa: CSVVVLSGNTIYF

v_call: TRBV6-6
cdr3_aa: CASSYASGGPGEQYF

v_call: TRBV14
cdr3_aa: CASSQDLGQGAHEQYF

v_call: TRBV9
cdr3_aa: CASRTGEGQLTGELFF

v_call: TRBV28
cdr3_aa: CAPAREEETQYF

v_call: TRBV5-1
cdr3_aa: CASSSGQPGNTIYF

v_call: TRBV6-5
cdr3_aa: CASSPLTGAGELFF

v_call: TRBV28
cdr3_aa: CASSVLQGGEQYF

v_call: TRBV7-2
cdr3_aa: CASSLLVQGGETQYF

v_call: TRBV4-2
cdr3_aa: CASSQPPLDHYSTDTQYF

v_call: TRBV29-1
cdr3_aa: CSVEDLGGAGANVLTF

v_call: TRBV6-4
cdr3_aa: CASSDSGRSSGARGNTIYF

v_call: TRBV5-4
cdr3_aa: CASRVDTNTGELFF

v_call: TRBV18
cdr3_aa: CASSTTEGTEAFF

v_call: TRBV7-3
cdr3_aa: CASSFGGTTDTQYF

v_call: TRBV5-6
cdr3_aa: CACAAYEQYF

v_call: TRBV27
cdr3_aa: CASSLFINSPLHF

v_call: TRBV28
cdr3_aa: CASSVRGNEQYF

v_call: TRBV6-6
cdr3_aa: CASSSPLAGNEQFF